The rows below give T cell receptor beta chains drawn from one sample of a study of shared clonotypes between healthy human individuals. Here immunoSEQ multiplex PCR was the method, and the copy in TCRdb shows in-frame clones only, minus some. This sample has 2 million to 2.5 million clones, with approximately 93% found just once. Source material: naive CD4+ T cells from PBMCs. These receptors all stem from a man aged 18-30 years in good health. Some clones in this sample may be carry-over from other donors' samples. Both conserved end residues are part of each CDR3. A D gene is named only where the DNA matches it firmly. Size tells how often a clone was seen (once, few, many) or the class of an expanded clone, and some rows leave it out.

>TRBD2|-|TRBJ2-1|TRBV6-1
CASSLAGEVNEQFF
TGTGCCAGCAGTTTAGCGGGAGAGGTCAATGAGCAGTTCTTC
>-|-|TRBJ1-2|TRBV6-5
CASSFKGTPYHGYTF
TGTGCCAGCAGTTTTAAAGGGACCCCTTACCATGGCTACACCTTC
>-|-|TRBJ1-5|TRBV28
CASSLGRDVNQPQHF
TGTGCCAGCAGTTTAGGCAGGGACGTCAATCAGCCCCAGCATTTT
>-|-|TRBJ2-7|TRBV7-9
CASSSPRETGYYEQYF
TGTGCCAGCAGCTCACCCCGGGAGACAGGGTACTACGAGCAGTACTTC
>TRBD2|-|TRBJ2-3|TRBV7-2
CASSPAGTSGTDTQYF
TGTGCCAGCAGCCCTGCCGGGACTAGCGGCACAGATACGCAGTATTTT
>-|-|TRBJ2-2|TRBV7-2
CASSLIGQTTGELFF
TGTGCCAGCAGCTTAATTGGACAGACTACCGGGGAGCTGTTTTTT
>TRBD1|-|TRBJ1-4|TRBV5-1
CASSLVGGDEKLFF
TGCGCCAGCAGCTTGGTAGGGGGCGATGAAAAACTGTTTTTT
>-|-|TRBJ2-7|TRBV11-2
CASSPRVGYEQYF
TGTGCCAGCAGCCCTAGGGTCGGGTACGAGCAGTACTTC
>TRBD2|-|TRBJ2-1|TRBV30
CAWSLSTSGSLFF
TGTGCCTGGAGTCTTTCCACTAGCGGGAGTTTGTTCTTC
>TRBD1|-|TRBJ2-7|TRBV27
CASSSWAGGFYEQYF
TGTGCCAGCAGTTCCTGGGCAGGGGGTTTCTACGAGCAGTACTTC
>-|few|TRBJ1-2|TRBV7-9
CASSRDSNGYTF
TGTGCCAGCAGCCGAGACAGTAATGGCTACACCTTC
>-|-|TRBJ2-7|TRBV30
CAWSRVDPYEQYF
TGTGCCTGGAGTCGGGTGGACCCCTACGAGCAGTACTTC
>TRBD1|-|TRBJ2-7|TRBV9
CASSKGTGGSNEQYF
TGTGCCAGCAGCAAGGGGACAGGGGGAAGTAACGAGCAGTACTTC
>TRBD1|-|TRBJ2-5|TRBV9
CASSVRTGAYQETQYF
TGTGCCAGCAGCGTAAGGACAGGGGCGTACCAAGAGACCCAGTACTTC
>-|-|TRBJ2-6|TRBV28
CASSLWSSSGANVLTF
TGTGCCAGCAGTTTATGGAGTAGCTCTGGGGCCAACGTCCTGACTTTC
>-|-|TRBJ1-1|TRBV6-6
CASSYERGTEAFF
TGTGCCAGCAGTTACGAGCGGGGTACTGAAGCTTTCTTT
>-|-|TRBJ2-7|TRBV7-2
CASSLALLGVHEQYF
TGTGCCAGCAGCTTAGCGCTTTTGGGTGTCCACGAGCAGTACTTC
>TRBD2|once|TRBJ2-1|TRBV2
CASSEAPTSGDEQFF
TGTGCCAGCAGTGAAGCGCCTACTAGCGGCGATGAGCAGTTCTTC
>TRBD1|-|TRBJ2-5|TRBV10-2
CASSGQLETQYF
TGCGCCAGCTCGGGACAGCTGGAGACCCAGTACTTC
>-|-|TRBJ2-7|TRBV5-4
CASSRWRVGEQYF
TGTGCCAGCAGCCGATGGCGTGTGGGGGAGCAGTACTTC
>-|-|TRBJ2-5|TRBV5-1
CASSLVRGRQETQYF
TGCGCCAGCAGCTTGGTACGGGGGCGGCAAGAGACCCAGTACTTC
>TRBD2|-|TRBJ2-2|TRBV9
CASSVVGSGANTGELFF
TGTGCCAGCAGCGTAGTTGGTAGCGGGGCGAACACCGGGGAGCTGTTTTTT
>TRBD2|-|TRBJ2-1|TRBV4-1
CASSHFTGTSGRNEQFF
TGCGCCAGCAGCCATTTCACCGGGACTAGCGGGAGGAATGAGCAGTTCTTC
>TRBD1|-|TRBJ1-6|TRBV7-9
CASSLQGAKNSPLHF
TGTGCCAGCAGCTTACAGGGGGCGAAAAATTCACCCCTCCACTTT
>-|-|TRBJ1-3|TRBV28
CASSYQTVGNTIYF
TGTGCCAGCAGCTACCAGACAGTCGGAAACACCATATATTTT
>-|-|TRBJ2-2|TRBV2
CASSDVQRNTGELFF
TGTGCCAGCAGTGATGTACAGAGGAACACCGGGGAGCTGTTTTTT
>TRBD1|-|TRBJ2-2|TRBV5-1
CASSFMIGTGDTGELFF
TGCGCCAGCAGCTTTATGATCGGGACAGGGGACACCGGGGAGCTGTTTTTT
>-|-|TRBJ2-3|TRBV29-1
CSVEEFPTGRTDTQYF
TGCAGCGTTGAAGAGTTCCCGACAGGTCGCACAGATACGCAGTATTTT
>TRBD1|-|TRBJ1-1|TRBV5-1
CASSFGTGGGSGAFF
TGCGCCAGCAGCTTCGGGACAGGGGGAGGATCGGGAGCTTTCTTT
>-|-|TRBJ1-2|TRBV7-2
CASSYGGSARYGYTF
TGTGCCAGCAGCTATGGGGGATCGGCGAGGTATGGCTACACCTTC
>TRBD1|-|TRBJ1-1|TRBV5-4
CASSGGGQGRTEAFF
TGTGCCAGCAGCGGGGGGGGACAGGGGCGCACTGAAGCTTTCTTT
>-|-|TRBJ1-1|TRBV5-1
CASSLLGDPGAFF
TGCGCCAGCAGCTTGCTGGGGGACCCGGGAGCTTTCTTT
>TRBD1|once|TRBJ2-2|TRBV5-4
CASSSEGALNTGELFF
TGTGCCAGCAGCTCCGAGGGGGCTTTGAACACCGGGGAGCTGTTTTTT
>TRBD2|-|TRBJ2-7|TRBV6-5
CASTQSGTSGKLWHF
TGTGCCAGCACCCAATCCGGGACTAGCGGGAAACTTTGGCACTTC
>-|-|TRBJ1-1|TRBV19
CASSIQGNTEAFF
TGTGCCAGTAGTATTCAAGGAAACACTGAAGCTTTCTTT
>-|few|TRBJ1-1|TRBV7-9
CASSSRWDASFF
TGTGCCAGCAGCTCAAGATGGGACGCGTCTTTCTTT
>TRBD1|-|TRBJ1-5|TRBV7-2
CASSSRQGVLPQHF
TGTGCCAGCAGCTCCCGTCAGGGGGTCCTGCCCCAGCATTTT
>TRBD2|once|TRBJ2-1|TRBV28
CASSIGGSGGYNEQFF
TGTGCCAGCAGTATAGGGGGTAGCGGGGGCTACAATGAGCAGTTCTTC
>-|-|TRBJ2-5|TRBV9
CASSVGLEGTQYF
TGTGCCAGCAGCGTAGGGCTAGAAGGGACCCAGTACTTC
>TRBD1|-|TRBJ1-5|TRBV6-5
CASSPDRVQPQHF
TGTGCCAGCAGTCCGGACAGGGTTCAGCCCCAGCATTTT
>TRBD2|-|TRBJ2-5|TRBV2
CASKVLAGVETQYF
TGTGCCAGCAAGGTACTAGCGGGAGTAGAGACCCAGTACTTC
>-|once|TRBJ1-1|TRBV5-1
CASSLDREGTEAFF
TGCGCCAGCAGCTTGGACAGGGAGGGGACTGAAGCTTTCTTT
>TRBD2|-|TRBJ2-5|TRBV5-1
CASSLAGLAGGGQETQYF
TGCGCCAGCAGCTTGGCGGGACTAGCGGGAGGTGGGCAAGAGACCCAGTACTTC
>TRBD1|-|TRBJ1-6|TRBV6-5
CASSSGRGVSPLHF
TGTGCCAGCAGTTCGGGCAGGGGGGTCTCACCCCTCCACTTT
>TRBD2|-|TRBJ2-3|TRBV7-3
CASSPGLAGSTDTQYF
TGTGCCAGCAGCCCGGGACTAGCGGGTAGCACAGATACGCAGTATTTT
>-|-|TRBJ2-3|TRBV7-9
CASSLAGGGDTQYF
TGTGCCAGCAGCTTAGCGGGAGGGGGAGATACGCAGTATTTT
>-|few|TRBJ1-5|TRBV28
CASSSSRPQHF
TGTGCCAGCAGTTCCTCACGGCCCCAGCATTTT
>-|few|TRBJ1-1|TRBV11-1
CASSYQYSRAFF
TGTGCCAGCAGCTACCAGTACTCGAGGGCTTTCTTT